This T cell receptor beta chain is from a study of T cell repertoires in cytomegalovirus infection. Across the study: Shared public TCR beta signatures pointed to both CMV infection and a matching HLA type.

V was clipped by 7 bases and J by 5 bases, with 20 bases between them. The CDR3 is 15 amino acids. From germline, CDR1 is MNHNS and CDR2 SASEGT. As regards this clonotype: No antigen is known for it.

TCRdb processed the reads anew with MiXCR; each CDR3 protein has one entry. The table has about 920,000 distinct CDR3 sequences, approximately 33% seen once. Findings and caveats of the study: CMV-specific TCR beta clonotypes restricted by HLA-C dominated the ex vivo response. Using cumulative public TCR beta family frequency, the authors identified those who carried CMV together with the relevant HLA.

Sequencing was performed on cultured CD8+ T cells from PBMCs, taken from culture after CMV antigen stimulation. This rearrangement joins TRBV6-1 to TRBJ1-2; D remains ambiguous. This clonotype originated in a human donor in good health (CMV status not recorded). Some clones in this sample may be carry-over from other donors' samples. The CDR3 loop reads CASTHRNTPFYGYTF. For the CDR3, the DNA is TGTGCCAGCACCCACCGGAACACGCCGTTTTATGGCTACACCTTC.